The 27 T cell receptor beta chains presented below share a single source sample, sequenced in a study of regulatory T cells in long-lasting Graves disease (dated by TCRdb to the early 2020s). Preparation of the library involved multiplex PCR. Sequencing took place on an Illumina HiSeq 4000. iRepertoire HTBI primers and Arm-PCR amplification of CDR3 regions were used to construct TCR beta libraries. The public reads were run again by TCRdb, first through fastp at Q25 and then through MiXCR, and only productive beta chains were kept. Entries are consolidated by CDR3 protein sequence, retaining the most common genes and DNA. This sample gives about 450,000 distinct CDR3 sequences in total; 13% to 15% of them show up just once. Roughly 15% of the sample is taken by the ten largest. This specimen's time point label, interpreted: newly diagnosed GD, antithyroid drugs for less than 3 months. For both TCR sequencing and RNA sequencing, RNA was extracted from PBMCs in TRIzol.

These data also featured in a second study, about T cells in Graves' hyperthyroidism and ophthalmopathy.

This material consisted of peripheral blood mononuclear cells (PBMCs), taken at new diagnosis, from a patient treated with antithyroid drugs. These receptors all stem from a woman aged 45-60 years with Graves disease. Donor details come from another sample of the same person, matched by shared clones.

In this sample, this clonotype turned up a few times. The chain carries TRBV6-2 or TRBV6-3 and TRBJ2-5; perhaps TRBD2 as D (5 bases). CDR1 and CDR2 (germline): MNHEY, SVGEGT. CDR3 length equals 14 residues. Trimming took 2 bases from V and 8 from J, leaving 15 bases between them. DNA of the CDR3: TGTGCCAGCAGTTACCCCGAGGGCCCCGAAACCCAGTACTTC. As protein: CASSYPEGPETQYF.

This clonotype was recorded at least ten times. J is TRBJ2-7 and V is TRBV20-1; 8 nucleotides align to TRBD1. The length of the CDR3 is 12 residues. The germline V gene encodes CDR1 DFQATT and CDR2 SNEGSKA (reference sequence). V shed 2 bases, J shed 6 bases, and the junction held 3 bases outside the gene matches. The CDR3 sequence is CSARTGGGEQYF. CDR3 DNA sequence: TGCAGTGCTAGAACAGGGGGAGGCGAGCAGTACTTC.

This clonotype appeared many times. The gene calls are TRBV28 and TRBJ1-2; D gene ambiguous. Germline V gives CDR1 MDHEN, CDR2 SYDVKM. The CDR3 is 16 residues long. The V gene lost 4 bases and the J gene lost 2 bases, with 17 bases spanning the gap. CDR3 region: CASSSLRARQNYGYTF. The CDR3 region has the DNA TGTGCCAGCAGTTCGTTACGAGCCAGACAAAACTATGGCTACACCTTC.

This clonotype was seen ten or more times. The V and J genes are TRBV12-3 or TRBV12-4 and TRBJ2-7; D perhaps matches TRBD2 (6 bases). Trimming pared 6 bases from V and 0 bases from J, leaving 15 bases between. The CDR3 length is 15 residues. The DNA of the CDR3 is TGTGCCAGCAGGGCGGGACCTCTCCCCTCCTACGAGCAGTACTTC. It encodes CASRAGPLPSYEQYF.

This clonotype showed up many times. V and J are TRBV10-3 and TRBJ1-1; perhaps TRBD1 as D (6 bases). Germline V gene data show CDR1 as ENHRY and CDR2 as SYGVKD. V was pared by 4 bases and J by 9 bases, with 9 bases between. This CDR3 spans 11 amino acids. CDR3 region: CAISGQGKAFF. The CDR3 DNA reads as TGTGCCATCAGTGGCCAGGGGAAAGCTTTCTTT.

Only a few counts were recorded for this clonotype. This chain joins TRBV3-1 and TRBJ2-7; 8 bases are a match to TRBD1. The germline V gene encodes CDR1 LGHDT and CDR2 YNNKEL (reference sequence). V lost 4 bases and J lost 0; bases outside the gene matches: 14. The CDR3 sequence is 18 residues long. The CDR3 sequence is CASSRITHRQGSSYEQYF. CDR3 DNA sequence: TGTGCCAGCAGCCGCATCACCCATAGACAGGGGAGCTCCTACGAGCAGTACTTC.

CDR3: CASRSTSPGELFF. The CDR3, as DNA: TGTGCCAGCAGGTCGACTTCACCCGGGGAGCTGTTTTTT. The V and J genes are TRBV6-1 and TRBJ2-2, with D unresolved. Per the germline V gene, CDR1 is MNHNS and CDR2 is SASEGT. The CDR3 is 13 residues long. Trimming took 6 bases from V and 6 from J, leaving 11 bases between them.

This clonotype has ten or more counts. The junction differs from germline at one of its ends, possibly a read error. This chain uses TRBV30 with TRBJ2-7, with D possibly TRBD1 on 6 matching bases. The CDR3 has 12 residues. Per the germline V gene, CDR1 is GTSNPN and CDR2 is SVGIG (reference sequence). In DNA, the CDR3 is TGTGCCTGGAGTTCGGACGGGACACTATTCGTCTTC. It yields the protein CAWSSDGTLFVF.

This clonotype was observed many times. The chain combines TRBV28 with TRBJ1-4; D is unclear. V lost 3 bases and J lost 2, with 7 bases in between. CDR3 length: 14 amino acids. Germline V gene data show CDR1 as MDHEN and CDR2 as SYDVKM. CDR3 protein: CASSFSGTNEKLFF. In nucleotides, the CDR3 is TGTGCCAGCAGTTTTTCGGGGACTAATGAAAAACTGTTTTTT.

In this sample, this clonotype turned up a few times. CDR3: CASSLGGGMYTEAFF. The CDR3 nucleotides are TGCGCCAGCAGCTTGGGTGGGGGGATGTACACTGAAGCTTTCTTT. The rearrangement uses TRBV5-1 and TRBJ1-1, with a tentative D call TRBD1 (5 bases). The CDR3 length is 15 residues. Germline assignment: CDR1 SGHRS and CDR2 YFSETQ. Trimming removed 0 bases at V and 3 bases at J, with 12 bases between.

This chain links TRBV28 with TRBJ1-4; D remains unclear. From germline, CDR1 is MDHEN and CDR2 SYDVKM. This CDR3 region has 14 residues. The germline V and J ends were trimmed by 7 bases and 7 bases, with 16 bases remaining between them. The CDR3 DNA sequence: TGTGCCAGCAACGATTTGGGGTTTAGTGAAAAACTGTTTTTT. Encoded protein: CASNDLGFSEKLFF.

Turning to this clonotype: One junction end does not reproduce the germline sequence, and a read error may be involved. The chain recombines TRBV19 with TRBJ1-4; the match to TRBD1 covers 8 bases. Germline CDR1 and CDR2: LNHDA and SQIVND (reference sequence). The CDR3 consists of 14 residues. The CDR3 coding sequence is TGTGCCAGTAGCGACAGGGGAACTATTGAAAAACTGTTTTTT. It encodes CASSDRGTIEKLFF.

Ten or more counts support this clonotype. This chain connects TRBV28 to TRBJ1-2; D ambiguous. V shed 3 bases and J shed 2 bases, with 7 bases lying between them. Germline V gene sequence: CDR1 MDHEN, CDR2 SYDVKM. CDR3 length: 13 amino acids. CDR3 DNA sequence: TGTGCCAGCAGTTTGCATTCCAACTATGGCTACACCTTC. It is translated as CASSLHSNYGYTF.

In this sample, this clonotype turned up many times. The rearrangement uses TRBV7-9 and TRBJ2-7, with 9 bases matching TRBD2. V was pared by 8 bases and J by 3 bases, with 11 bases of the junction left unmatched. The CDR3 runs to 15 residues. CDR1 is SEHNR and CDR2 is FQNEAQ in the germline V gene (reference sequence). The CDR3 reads CASGYVAGEHYEQYF. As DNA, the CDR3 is TGTGCCAGCGGATATGTAGCGGGAGAACACTACGAGCAGTACTTC. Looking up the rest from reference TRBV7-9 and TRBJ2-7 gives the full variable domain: DTGVSQNPRHKITKRGQNVTFRCDPISEHNRLYWYRQTLGQGPEFLTYFQNEAQLEKSRLLSDRFSAERPKGSFSTLEIQRTEQGDSAMYLCASGYVAGEHYEQYFGPGTRLTVT.

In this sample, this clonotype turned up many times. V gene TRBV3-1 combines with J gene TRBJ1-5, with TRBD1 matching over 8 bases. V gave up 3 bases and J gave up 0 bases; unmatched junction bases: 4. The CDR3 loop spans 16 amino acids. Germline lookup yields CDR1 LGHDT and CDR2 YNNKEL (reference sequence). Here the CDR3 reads CASSQGRGLSNQPQHF. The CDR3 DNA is TGTGCCAGCAGCCAGGGCAGGGGGCTTAGCAATCAGCCCCAGCATTTT. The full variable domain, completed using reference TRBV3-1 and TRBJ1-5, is DTAVSQTPKYLVTQMGNDKSIKCEQNLGHDTMYWYKQDSKKFLKIMFSYNNKELIINETVPNRFSPKSPDKAHLNLHINSLELGDSAVYFCASSQGRGLSNQPQHFGDGTRLSIL.

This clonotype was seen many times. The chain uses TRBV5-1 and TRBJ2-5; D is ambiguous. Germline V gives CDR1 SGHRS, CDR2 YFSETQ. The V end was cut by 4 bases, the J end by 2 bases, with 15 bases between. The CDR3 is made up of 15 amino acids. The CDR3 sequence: CASSAQRLRQETQYF. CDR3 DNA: TGCGCCAGCAGCGCACAACGACTGAGACAAGAGACCCAGTACTTC.

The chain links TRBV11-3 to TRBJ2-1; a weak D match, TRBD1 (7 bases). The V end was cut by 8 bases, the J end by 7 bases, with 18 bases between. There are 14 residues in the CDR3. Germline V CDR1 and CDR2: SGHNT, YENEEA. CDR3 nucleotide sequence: TGTGCCAGCTCCTCGACAGGGAGGATGAATGAGCAGTTCTTC. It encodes CASSSTGRMNEQFF.

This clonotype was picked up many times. CDR3 DNA sequence: TGTGCCTGGAGTCCAGCCCCGAACTCCCGCGAGCAGTTCTTC. Its translation: CAWSPAPNSREQFF. The rearrangement joins TRBV30 to TRBJ2-1, with D unresolved. The CDR3 length is 14 residues. Trimming removed 2 bases from V and 10 bases from J, with 18 bases in between. CDR1 GTSNPN and CDR2 SVGIG come from the germline V gene (reference sequence).

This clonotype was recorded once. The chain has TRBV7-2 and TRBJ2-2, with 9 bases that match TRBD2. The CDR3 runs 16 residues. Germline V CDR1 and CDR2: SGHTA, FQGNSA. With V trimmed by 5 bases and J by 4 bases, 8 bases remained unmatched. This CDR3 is CASSRPTSGLTGELFF. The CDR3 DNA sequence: TGTGCCAGCAGCCGCCCTACTAGCGGGCTCACCGGGGAGCTGTTTTTT.

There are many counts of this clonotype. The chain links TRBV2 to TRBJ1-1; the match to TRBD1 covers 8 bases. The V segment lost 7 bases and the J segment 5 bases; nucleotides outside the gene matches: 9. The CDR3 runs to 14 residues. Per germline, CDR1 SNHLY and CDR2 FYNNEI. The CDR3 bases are TGTGCCAGCAAGAGGACAGGGCGGGAAACTGAAGCTTTCTTT. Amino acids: CASKRTGRETEAFF.

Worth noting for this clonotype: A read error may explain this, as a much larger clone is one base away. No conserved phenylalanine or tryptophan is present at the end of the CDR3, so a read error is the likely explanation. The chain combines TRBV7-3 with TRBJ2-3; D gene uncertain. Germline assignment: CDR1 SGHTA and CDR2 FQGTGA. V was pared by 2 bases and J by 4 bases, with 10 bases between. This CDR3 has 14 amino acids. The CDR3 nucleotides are TGTGCCAGCAGCTTATTCGGAGTCCCAGATACGCAGTATTCT. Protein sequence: CASSLFGVPDTQYS.

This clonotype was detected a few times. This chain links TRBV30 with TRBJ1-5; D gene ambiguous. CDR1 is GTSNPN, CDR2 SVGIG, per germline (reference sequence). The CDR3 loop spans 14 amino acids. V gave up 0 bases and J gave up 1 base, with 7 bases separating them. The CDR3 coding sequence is TGTGCCTGGAGTGTCGGGGTAAGCAATCAGCCCCAGCATTTT. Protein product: CAWSVGVSNQPQHF.

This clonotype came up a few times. In DNA, the CDR3 is TGTGCCAGCAGTTACTCGAGGGGCTCCGGGGAGCTGTTTTTT. This codes for CASSYSRGSGELFF. The chain is built from TRBV6-2 or TRBV6-3 and TRBJ2-2; either TRBD1 or TRBD2 may fit D (5 bases each). Trimming took 0 bases from V and 6 from J, leaving 8 bases between them. The CDR3 is 14 amino acids. Germline assignment: CDR1 MNHEY and CDR2 SVGEGT.

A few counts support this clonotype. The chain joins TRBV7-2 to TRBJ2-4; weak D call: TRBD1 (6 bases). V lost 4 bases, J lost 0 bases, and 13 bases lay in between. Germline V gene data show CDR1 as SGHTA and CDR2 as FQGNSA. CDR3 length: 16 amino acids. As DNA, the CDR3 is TGTGCCAGCAGCTCCCGACAGGTCTTAGCCAAAAACATTCAGTACTTC. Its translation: CASSSRQVLAKNIQYF.

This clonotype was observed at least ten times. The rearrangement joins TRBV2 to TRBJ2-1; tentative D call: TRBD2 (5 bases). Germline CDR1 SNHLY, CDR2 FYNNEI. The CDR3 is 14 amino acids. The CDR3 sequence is CAAQPGLFYNEQFF. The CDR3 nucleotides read TGTGCGGCGCAGCCTGGACTGTTCTACAATGAGCAGTTCTTC.

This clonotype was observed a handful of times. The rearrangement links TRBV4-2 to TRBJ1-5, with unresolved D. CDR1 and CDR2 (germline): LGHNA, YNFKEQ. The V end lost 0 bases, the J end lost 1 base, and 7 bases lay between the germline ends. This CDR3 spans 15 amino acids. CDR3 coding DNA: TGTGCCAGCAGCCAAGAATGGTTAAGCAATCAGCCCCAGCATTTT. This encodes CASSQEWLSNQPQHF.

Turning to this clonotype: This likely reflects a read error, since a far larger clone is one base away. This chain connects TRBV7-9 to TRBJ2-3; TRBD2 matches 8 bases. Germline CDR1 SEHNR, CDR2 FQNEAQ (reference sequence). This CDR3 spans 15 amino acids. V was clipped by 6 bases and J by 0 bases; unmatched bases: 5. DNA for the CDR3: TGTGCCAGCAGAGAGACTAGCGAAAGCACAGATACGCAGTATTTT. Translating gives CASRETSESTDTQYF.